The following is a TCR beta chain sequence with its context. This sample was included in a study of cytomegalovirus exposure and HLA in healthy donors. A multiplex PCR was run with 60 Vbeta primers and 13 Jbeta primers. Here immunoSEQ multiplex PCR was the method, and the copy in TCRdb shows in-frame clones only, minus some. The table includes fewer than 20,000 clones, about 74% detected once. The trim removed 2 bases at V and 1 base at J, leaving 2 bases unmatched. Germline V gene lookup returns CDR1 WNHNN and CDR2 SYGVQD (reference sequence). The CDR3 covers 15 residues. The receptor's source is a man aged 18 to 29 in good health and CMV-seronegative. Sequencing input: PBMCs. The rearrangement joins TRBV10-1 to TRBJ2-1, with 7 positions matching TRBD1. Here the CDR3 DNA reads TGCGCCAGCAGTGAGAGGGGGCGGTCCTACAATGAGCAGTTCTTC. It is translated as CASSERGRSYNEQFF.